A single sample gave rise to the 13 T cell receptor beta chains below, sequenced in a study of T cell repertoires in cytomegalovirus infection. TCRdb redid the calling of the reads with MiXCR, one entry per CDR3 protein. Here the sample spans approximately 550,000 distinct CDR3 sequences, about 15% being singletons. The sample was CD8+ T cells from PBMCs. The receptors here all came from a human donor in good health (CMV status not recorded). Some clones in this sample may be carry-over from other donors' samples.

This clonotype has only one observation. This chain links TRBV9 with TRBJ1-5; no definite D call. The germline gives CDR1 SGDLS, CDR2 YYNGEE. V was pared by 0 bases and J by 4 bases, with 5 bases between. The CDR3 consists of 13 residues. Here the CDR3 reads CASSVAANQPQHF. For the CDR3, the DNA is TGTGCCAGCAGCGTAGCTGCGAATCAGCCCCAGCATTTT.

The chain links TRBV9 to TRBJ1-1; weak D call: TRBD1 (5 bases). V was pared by 2 bases and J by 4 bases, with 9 bases between. This CDR3 region has 13 residues. CDR1 and CDR2 (germline): SGDLS, YYNGEE. The CDR3 protein is CASSVGHTTEAFF. The DNA for the CDR3 is TGTGCCAGCAGCGTCGGACATACCACTGAAGCTTTCTTT.

This clonotype was found a few times. V gene TRBV11-1 combines with J gene TRBJ2-5; 8 nucleotides agree with TRBD1. The CDR3 is 17 residues long. J was trimmed by 1 base and V by 3 bases; bases with no gene match: 10. Germline-derived CDR1 and CDR2 are SGHAT and FQDESV (reference sequence). CDR3 nucleotides: TGTGCCAGCAGCTTTGCTTCCGGGACAGGAGTCCAAGAGACCCAGTACTTC. Translating it yields CASSFASGTGVQETQYF.

This clonotype was recorded a few times. V usage is TRBV5-4 and J usage is TRBJ2-6; TRBD1 matches at 12 bases. The germline V gene has CDR1 SGHNT and CDR2 YYREEE (reference sequence). The V gene end was trimmed by 5 bases and the J gene end by 3 bases; junction bases not matched to a gene: 3. The CDR3 sequence is 16 residues long. As DNA, the CDR3 is TGTGCCAGCAGAGGGACAGGGGGCTTTGGGGCCAACGTCCTGACTTTC. Protein sequence: CASRGTGGFGANVLTF.

This rearrangement joins TRBV28 to TRBJ1-1; D not resolved. Per the germline V gene, CDR1 is MDHEN and CDR2 is SYDVKM. Trimming left V 4 bases short and J 1 base short, with 13 bases between. The CDR3 length is 15 residues. The CDR3 protein is CASSSGYDPNTEAFF. The CDR3 DNA reads as TGTGCCAGCAGTTCCGGGTACGACCCGAACACTGAAGCTTTCTTT.

In nucleotides, the CDR3 is TGTGCCAGCAGAACAATCCGGGGAATGCGCTCCTACGAGCAGTACTTC. This translates into CASRTIRGMRSYEQYF. The chain is built from TRBV11-2 and TRBJ2-7; possibly TRBD2 for D (5 bases). Looked up from germline, CDR1 is SGHAT and CDR2 is FQNNGV. V was clipped by 6 bases and J by 0 bases, with 18 bases between them. This CDR3 comprises 16 residues.

Points on this clonotype: At one boundary the junction diverges from the germline segment, which might be a read error. The chain has TRBV20-1 and TRBJ2-1; D might be TRBD2 (6 bases). Germline V gene lookup returns CDR1 DFQATT and CDR2 SNEGSKA (reference sequence). CDR3 length equals 14 residues. The DNA of the CDR3 is TGCAGTGCTATAAAAGCGGACTACTACAATGAGAAGTTCTTC. It yields the protein CSAIKADYYNEKFF.

The table lists this clonotype with a few counts. The chain uses TRBV27 and TRBJ1-1; TRBD1 is a possible D gene (6 bases). The germline gives CDR1 MNHEY, CDR2 SMNVEV (reference sequence). The CDR3 loop spans 11 amino acids. V was clipped by 7 bases and J by 5 bases, with 8 bases between them. The CDR3 here is CASITGTEAFF. The DNA for the CDR3 is TGTGCCAGCATCACAGGGACTGAAGCTTTCTTT.

The genes are TRBV9 and TRBJ2-3; 7 bases fit TRBD2. The J segment lost 2 bases and the V segment lost 5 bases, leaving 5 bases of the junction unmatched. Germline V lookup: CDR1 SGDLS, CDR2 YYNGEE. The CDR3 has 14 amino acids. The CDR3 spells CASRGGSYTDTQYF. In nucleotides, the CDR3 is TGTGCCAGCAGGGGGGGGTCCTACACAGATACGCAGTATTTT. Variable domain in full (rest from reference TRBV9 and TRBJ2-3): DSGVTQTPKHLITATGQRVTLRCSPRSGDLSVYWYQQSLDQGLQFLIQYYNGEERAKGNILERFSAQQFPDLHSELNLSSLELGDSALYFCASRGGSYTDTQYFGPGTRLTVL.

The V and J genes are TRBV5-6 and TRBJ2-3; either TRBD1 or TRBD2 may fit D (5 bases each). The CDR3 has 16 amino acids. CDR1 is SGHDT, CDR2 YYEEEE, per germline. Deletions cut 0 bases from V and 6 bases from J, with 17 bases between. The CDR3 region has the DNA TGTGCCAGCAGCTTGGCTCTTGGGAGACAGACTGATACGCAGTATTTT. This encodes CASSLALGRQTDTQYF.

This clonotype appeared many times. This chain links TRBV12-3 or TRBV12-4 with TRBJ1-1; D gene unclear. This CDR3 is built from 10 residues. The V end was cut by 10 bases, the J end by 8 bases, with 11 bases between. In DNA, the CDR3 is TGTGCCACCCATTTCGGGGAAGCTTTCTTT. Its translation is CATHFGEAFF.

The V gene is TRBV20-1, the J gene TRBJ1-3; no definite D call. Germline loops: CDR1 DFQATT, CDR2 SNEGSKA (reference sequence). This CDR3 is built from 16 residues. V was clipped by 0 bases and J by 0 bases, with 12 bases between them. Here the CDR3 reads CSARDSREASGNTIYF. CDR3 coding DNA: TGCAGTGCTAGAGATAGTAGGGAGGCCTCTGGAAACACCATATATTTT.

This clonotype showed up just a few times. V is TRBV5-1 and J is TRBJ1-1; a possible D gene is TRBD1 (5 bases). CDR1 is SGHRS and CDR2 is YFSETQ in the germline V gene. Trimming took 0 bases from V and 11 from J, leaving 8 bases between them. The CDR3 is 11 amino acids. The CDR3 here is CASSLGQFAFF. The CDR3, as DNA: TGCGCCAGCAGCTTGGGACAGTTTGCTTTCTTT.